Given below is one T cell receptor (beta chain) in context. Its ends do not fully match the called genes, so a read error is possible. The length of the CDR3 is 15 residues. Germline CDR1 SNHLY, CDR2 FYNNEI. This entry belongs to a study of CD8+CD57+ T cells in acquired aplastic anemia. Study background: For CD4+ cells, healthy donors had an average of roughly 11 million reads.

Template material for TCR beta VDJ and CDR3 profiling consisted of genomic DNA. TCRdb reprocessed the reads via MiXCR and lists one record per CDR3 protein. The repertoire includes over 100,000 distinct CDR3 sequences, 41% of them detected once, and almost 8.5% sits in the top ten. This clonotype was sampled from a human donor in good health, serving as a control. The material sequenced was sorted CD4+, CD8+, or CD8+CD57+ T cells (not recorded which) from PBMCs. J is TRBJ1-2 and V is TRBV2; D is perhaps TRBD1 (5 bases). The CDR3 is CASSEQGRANHGYTF. The CDR3 region has the DNA TGTGCCAGCAGTGAACAGGGTCGGGCTAACCATGGCTACACCTTC.